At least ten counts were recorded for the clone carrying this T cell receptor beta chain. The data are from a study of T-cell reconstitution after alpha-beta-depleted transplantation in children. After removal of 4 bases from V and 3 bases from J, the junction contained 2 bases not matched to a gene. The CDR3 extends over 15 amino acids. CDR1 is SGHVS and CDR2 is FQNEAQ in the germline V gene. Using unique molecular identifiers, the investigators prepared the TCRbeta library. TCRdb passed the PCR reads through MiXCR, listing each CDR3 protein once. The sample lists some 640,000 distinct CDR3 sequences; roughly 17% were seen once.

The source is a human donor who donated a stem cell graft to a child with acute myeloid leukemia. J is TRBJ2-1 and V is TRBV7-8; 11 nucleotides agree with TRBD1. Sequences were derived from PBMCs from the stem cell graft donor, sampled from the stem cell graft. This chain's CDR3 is CASSSGTGGYNEQFF. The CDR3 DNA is TGTGCCAGCAGCTCCGGGACAGGGGGCTACAATGAGCAGTTCTTC.